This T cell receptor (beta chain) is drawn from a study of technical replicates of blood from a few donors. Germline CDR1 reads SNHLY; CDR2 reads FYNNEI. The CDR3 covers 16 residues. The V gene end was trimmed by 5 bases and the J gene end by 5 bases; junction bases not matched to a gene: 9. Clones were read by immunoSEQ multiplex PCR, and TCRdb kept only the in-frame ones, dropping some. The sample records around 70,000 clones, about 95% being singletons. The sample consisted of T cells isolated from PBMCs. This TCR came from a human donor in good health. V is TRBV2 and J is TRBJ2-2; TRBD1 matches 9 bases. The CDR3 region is CASSSRDREGTGELFF. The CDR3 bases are TGTGCCAGCAGTTCTCGGGACAGGGAGGGGACCGGGGAGCTGTTTTTT.